The 8 T cell receptor beta chains below all came from one sample that was sequenced in a study of vaccination effects on CD4 cells after COVID-19. Generated by immunoSEQ multiplex PCR, the TCRdb table keeps only in-frame clones and is missing some. The profile shows around 71,000 clones, approximately 70% of them singletons. Their cognate antigens are unknown. Sequencing followed a ViraFEST assay step that expanded antigen-specific CD4+ T cells with viral peptide pools. It was after more than nine days of culture that CD4+ T cells were isolated. The healthy vaccine recipients, who had no prior SARS-CoV-2 infection, showed negative nucleocapsid antibodies. The sample was CD4+ T cells from PBMCs cultured with HCoV-OC43 spike peptides, taken before COVID-19 vaccination. Subset: HCoV-OC43 spike overlapping peptide pool stimulation. The receptor set was obtained from a human donor who received a COVID-19 vaccine.

This clone appeared a few times. In DNA form, the CDR3 reads TGCGCCAGCAGCGTCGACCCGAGCAAGCCCCAGCATTTT. As protein: CASSVDPSKPQHF. V gene TRBV5-1 combines with J gene TRBJ1-5; D unclear. Germline V lookup: CDR1 SGHRS, CDR2 YFSETQ. CDR3 length: 13 amino acids. Trimming cost V 4 bases and J 8 bases, with 13 bases left between them.

The chain uses TRBV10-3 and TRBJ2-7; the D is unclear. This CDR3 region has 11 residues. Trimming pared 10 bases from V and 0 bases from J, leaving 7 bases between. Germline CDR1 ENHRY, CDR2 SYGVKD. The CDR3 coding sequence is TGTGCCACCGGGTCCTCCTACGAGCAGTACGTC. Its translation: CATGSSYEQYV.

This sequence joins TRBV18 and TRBJ1-5; D is undetermined. CDR1 and CDR2 (germline): KGHSH, LQKENI. The length of the CDR3 is 13 residues. V lost 2 bases, J lost 7 bases, and 9 bases lay in between. The CDR3 nucleotides read TGTGCCAGCTCACCAGGAATGGACCAGCCCCAGCATTTT. It yields the protein CASSPGMDQPQHF.

The rearrangement links TRBV7-2 to TRBJ2-5; the match to TRBD2 covers 9 bases. Germline V gives CDR1 SGHTA, CDR2 FQGNSA. The trim removed 5 bases at V and 5 bases at J, leaving 9 bases unmatched. The CDR3 extends over 15 amino acids. The CDR3 region is CASSAAGGRVETQYF. The CDR3 DNA sequence: TGTGCCAGCAGCGCTGCGGGGGGGCGGGTGGAGACCCAGTACTTC.

This clone has just a few counts. CDR3 protein: CASSEGTGDTGELFF. In DNA form, the CDR3 reads TGTGCCAGCAGCGAAGGGACAGGGGACACCGGGGAGCTGTTTTTT. J is TRBJ2-2 and V is TRBV5-5; 10 bases line up with TRBD1. The CDR3 spans 15 residues. After removal of 4 bases from V and 3 bases from J, the junction contained 3 bases not matched to a gene. The germline gives CDR1 SGHKS, CDR2 YYEKEE (reference sequence).

The chain has TRBV19 and TRBJ2-4; TRBD2 matches at 9 bases. Losses at the gene ends were 3 bases for V and 3 bases for J; bases not matched to a gene: 6. Germline V gives CDR1 LNHDA, CDR2 SQIVND (reference sequence). This CDR3 comprises 16 residues. CDR3 amino acids: CASSMGGGGSKNIQYF. DNA for the CDR3: TGTGCCAGTAGTATGGGCGGGGGGGGTAGCAAAAACATTCAGTACTTC.

V and J are TRBV5-1 and TRBJ2-6; 8 nucleotides align to TRBD1. The CDR3 runs to 17 residues. Germline trimming cut 5 bases from V and 2 bases from J; bases unmatched to any gene: 9. Germline V gene sequence: CDR1 SGHRS, CDR2 YFSETQ. Written as DNA, the CDR3 is TGCGCCAGCAGACAACGGACAGGGAGTCCTGGGGCCAACGTCCTGACTTTC. Translating it yields CASRQRTGSPGANVLTF.

The genes are TRBV7-8 and TRBJ1-4; D is ambiguous. Germline lookup yields CDR1 SGHVS and CDR2 FQNEAQ. This CDR3 region has 16 residues. V dropped 5 bases and J dropped 8 bases, with 21 bases sitting between them. CDR3 sequence reads: CASSPHSGPSSEKLFF. Here the CDR3 DNA reads TGTGCCAGCAGCCCCCATTCGGGCCCATCTTCCGAAAAACTGTTTTTT.